The following is a T cell receptor beta chain sequence with its context. These data originate in a study of blood T cell repertoires in COVID-19. Study overall: Italy, Spain and the United States were the sources of the convalescent and acute COVID-19 samples. PBMCs, B-cell-depleted T cells, or T cells were the source of the cDNA or gDNA that made up the material.

Source study methods: Amplification of reference gene primers was used by the study to estimate nucleated cell counts. Profiling relied on immunoSEQ multiplex PCR, and the TCRdb table lists in-frame clones only, not all of them. V and J calls and clone size are copied from that table; D and trimming were computed from the DNA. The profile shows about 150,000 clones, approximately 92% of them singletons. Material for sequencing was peripheral blood. This sequence originates from a woman in her 40s with acute or convalescent COVID-19.

CDR3: CASSTGQGGNSPLHF. The CDR3 region has the DNA TGCGCCAGCAGCACCGGACAGGGTGGCAATTCACCCCTCCACTTT. The chain employs TRBV5-1 and TRBJ1-6; 8 bases align to TRBD1. J lost 7 bases, V lost 4 bases, and 7 bases had no gene match. The germline V gene has CDR1 SGHRS and CDR2 YFSETQ. The CDR3 runs to 15 residues.